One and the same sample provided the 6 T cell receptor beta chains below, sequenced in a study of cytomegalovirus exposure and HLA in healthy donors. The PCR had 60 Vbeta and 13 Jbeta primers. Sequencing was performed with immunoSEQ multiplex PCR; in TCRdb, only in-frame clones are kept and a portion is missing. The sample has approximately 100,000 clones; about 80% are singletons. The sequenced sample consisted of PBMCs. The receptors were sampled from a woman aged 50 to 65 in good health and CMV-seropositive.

The CDR3 sequence is CASSLGDYRYF. The CDR3 DNA sequence: TGTGCCAGCAGCTTGGGAGACTACCGTTACTTC. This rearrangement joins TRBV5-4 to TRBJ2-5, with D perhaps matching TRBD2 (5 bases). The V and J ends lost 0 bases and 14 bases respectively, with 11 bases between them. Germline V gene data show CDR1 as SGHNT and CDR2 as YYREEE (reference sequence). The CDR3 spans 11 residues.

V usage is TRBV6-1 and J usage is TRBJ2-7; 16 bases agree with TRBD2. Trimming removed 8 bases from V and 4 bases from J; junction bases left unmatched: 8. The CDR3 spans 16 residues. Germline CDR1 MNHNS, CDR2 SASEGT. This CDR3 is CASRGTSGRESYEQYF. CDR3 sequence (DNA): TGTGCCAGCCGTGGGACTAGCGGGAGGGAATCATACGAGCAGTACTTC.

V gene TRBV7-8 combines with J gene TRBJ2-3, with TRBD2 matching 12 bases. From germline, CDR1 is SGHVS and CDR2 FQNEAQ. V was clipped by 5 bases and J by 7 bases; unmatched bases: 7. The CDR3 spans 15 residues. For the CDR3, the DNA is TGTGCCAGCAGCCCTCCCGGACTAGCGGGGAATACGCAGTATTTT. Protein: CASSPPGLAGNTQYF.

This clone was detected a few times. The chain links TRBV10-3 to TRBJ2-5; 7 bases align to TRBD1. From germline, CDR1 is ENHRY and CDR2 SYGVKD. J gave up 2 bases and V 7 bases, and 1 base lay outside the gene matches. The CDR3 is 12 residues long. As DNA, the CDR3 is TGTGCCATCAAGGACAGGCAAGAGACCCAGTACTTC. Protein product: CAIKDRQETQYF.

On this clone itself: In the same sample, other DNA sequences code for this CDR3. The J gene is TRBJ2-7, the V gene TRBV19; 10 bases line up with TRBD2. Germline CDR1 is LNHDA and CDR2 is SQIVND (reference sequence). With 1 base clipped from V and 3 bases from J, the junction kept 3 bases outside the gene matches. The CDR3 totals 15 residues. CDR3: CASSIGLAGVYEQYF. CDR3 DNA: TGTGCCAGTAGTATAGGGCTAGCGGGAGTCTACGAGCAGTACTTC.

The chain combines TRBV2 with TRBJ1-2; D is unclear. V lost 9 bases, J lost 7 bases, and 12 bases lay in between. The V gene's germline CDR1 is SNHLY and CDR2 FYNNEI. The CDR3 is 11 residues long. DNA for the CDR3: TGTGCCAGGAGGGAGGTTTCTGGCTACACCTTC. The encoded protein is CARREVSGYTF.